A single sample is the source of the 3 T cell receptor beta chains below, sequenced in a study of beta chain bispecific antibodies for T cell cancers. Study outcomes and limitations: Most targeted TRBV signal came from the leukemia cell line cells, not normal T cells.

One entry per CDR3 protein results from TCRdb running MiXCR on the 5' RACE reads. The repertoire has approximately 15,000 distinct CDR3 sequences, roughly 1.9% of them found once; the top ten carry around 7%. Blood mononuclear cells were expanded for about three days using either OKT3 anti-CD3 antibody or CD3/CD28 beads. The antigens of these receptors remain unknown. The source material was healthy donor T cells cultured with leukemia cells. All receptors derive from a human donor in good health. Some clones in this sample may be carry-over from other donors' samples.

This clonotype was seen at least ten times. V usage is TRBV5-1 and J usage is TRBJ2-7, with 7 bases aligning to TRBD2. This CDR3 spans 13 amino acids. V shed 0 bases, J shed 6 bases, and the junction held 3 bases outside the gene matches. The germline CDR1 and CDR2 sequences are SGHRS and YFSETQ. In DNA form, the CDR3 reads TGCGCCAGCAGCTTGGATTGGGGGGGCGAGCAGTACTTC. Translating it yields CASSLDWGGEQYF.

There are many counts of this clonotype. The chain combines TRBV6-5 with TRBJ2-5; D is unclear. The CDR3 extends over 13 amino acids. Between the trimmed V and J ends, which lost 7 bases and 2 bases, there was a span of 11 bases. Germline V gene sequence: CDR1 MNHEY, CDR2 SVGAGI. The CDR3 spells CASTDNLQETQYF. CDR3 in DNA: TGTGCCAGCACCGATAATTTACAAGAGACCCAGTACTTC.

By share, this clonotype counts as medium-sized. The chain links TRBV2 to TRBJ2-7; no definite D call. There are 13 residues in the CDR3. Trimming took 3 bases from V and 6 from J, leaving 12 bases between them. Germline CDR1 reads SNHLY; CDR2 reads FYNNEI. CDR3 coding DNA: TGTGCCAGCAGTGACAGTGATTGGGGCGAGCAGTACTTC. As protein: CASSDSDWGEQYF.